This TCR beta chain was profiled in a study of blood T cell repertoires in COVID-19. Overall study context: Acute and convalescent COVID-19 samples came from the United States, Italy and Spain.

Participants were aged about 18 to 89 years from 20 to 30 US areas. Recovery among Cohort 3 donors was established by two negative PCRs, clearance, or symptom resolution. Measured with immunoSEQ multiplex PCR; TCRdb has only the in-frame clones, and not every one. Among approximately 300,000 clones, around nine tenths were seen once, and the ten largest hold roughly 5.3%. The V end lost 2 bases, the J end lost 0 bases, and 10 bases lay between the germline ends. The CDR3 is 15 residues long. Germline CDR1 reads MNHNY; CDR2 reads SVGAGI (reference sequence). This TCR was recovered from a man in his 60s who had recovered from COVID-19. The rearrangement links TRBV6-6 to TRBJ1-1; D may be TRBD1 (6 bases). Sequencing used PBMCs or T cells enriched from blood (not recorded which). CDR3 sequence: CASSYRGGVNTEAFF. The CDR3 bases are TGTGCCAGCAGTTACAGGGGGGGGGTGAACACTGAAGCTTTCTTT.